This is a list of T cell receptor beta chains from one sample in a study of beta chain features in type 1 diabetes. Clones were read by immunoSEQ multiplex PCR, and TCRdb kept only the in-frame ones, dropping some. The sample holds about 700,000 clones, 10% to 15% seen once. What was sequenced was naive CD4+ T cells from blood. These receptors originate from a young man with type 1 diabetes. The CDR3 runs from the conserved cysteine through the conserved F or W.

TRBV5-1,TRBJ2-7,14,CASSSTGSIAEQYF
TRBV6-5,TRBJ1-1,13,CASSYGENTEAFF
TRBV28,TRBJ1-1,15,CASSQGQGALAEAFF
TRBV7-9,TRBJ1-1,13,CASSLQLGTEAFF
TRBV7-9,TRBJ2-7,16,CASSLWVNLESYEQYF
TRBV5-1,NA,13,CASSLGVRYEQYF
TRBV6-6,TRBJ2-7,11,CAIARSGEQYF
TRBV14,TRBJ1-4,15,CASSLRQGGTKKLFF
TRBV5-1,TRBJ2-7,14,CASSLSAETYEQYF
TRBV29-1,TRBJ1-1,13,CSVEGRLNFEAFF
TRBV5-1,TRBJ1-1,15,CASSMDPAMNTEAFF
TRBV21-1,TRBJ1-1,17,CASSKDVNCLMNTEAFF
TRBV19,TRBJ2-2,16,CASSIEGTGPTGELFF
TRBV13,TRBJ1-1,16,CASSFQGQGAVTEAFF
TRBV27,TRBJ1-2,14,CASSLYRDPEGYTF
TRBV7-2,TRBJ1-3,16,CASSQKDTPSGNTIYF
TRBV9,TRBJ2-1,15,CASSARGLAPNEQFF
TRBV29-1,TRBJ2-1,12,CSVEAPDNRRFF
TRBV15,TRBJ2-1,12,CATSRDRLEQFF
TRBV14,TRBJ1-6,14,CASSLGTANSPLHF
TRBV30,TRBJ1-2,11,CAWSVGPEHTF
TRBV7-9,TRBJ2-7,14,CASSLGWSSYEQYF